The rows below give T cell receptor beta chains drawn from one sample of a study of cytomegalovirus exposure and HLA in healthy donors. This table comes from immunoSEQ multiplex PCR, and its TCRdb copy is limited to in-frame clones, with some not included. The sample includes 70,000 to 90,000 clones, around 80% of them seen just once. Sequenced sample: PBMCs. The source of these receptors is a middle-aged man in good health and CMV-seronegative. Each CDR3 is given with its conserved first and last residue. The D gene is left open where the match is weak. Only part of the rows carry a size: once, few, many, or a class if the clone is expanded.

. | TRBD1 | TRBJ1-1 | TRBV10-3 | CASGRTGPDTEAFF | TGTGCCAGTGGGCGGACAGGGCCGGACACTGAAGCTTTCTTT
. | TRBD1 | TRBJ2-7 | TRBV6-1 | CASSASPGGFTSYEQYF | TGTGCCAGCAGTGCGTCCCCAGGGGGCTTTACCTCCTACGAGCAGTACTTC
few | . | TRBJ2-6 | TRBV16 | CASSQLNINSGANVLTF | TGTGCCAGCAGCCAATTGAACATAAACTCTGGGGCCAACGTCCTGACTTTC
. | TRBD2 | TRBJ2-7 | TRBV6-1 | CASSEDLAGGTYEQYF | TGTGCCAGCAGTGAAGACTTGGCGGGGGGGACCTACGAGCAGTACTTC
. | TRBD2 | TRBJ2-1 | TRBV13 | CASSFRTSPHGEQFF | TGTGCCAGCAGCTTCAGGACTAGCCCACATGGTGAGCAGTTCTTC
. | TRBD1 | TRBJ1-1 | TRBV29-1 | CGVEPRQGPNTEAFF | TGCGGCGTAGAACCTCGACAGGGGCCGAACACTGAAGCTTTCTTT
. | TRBD1 | TRBJ1-1 | TRBV6-4 | CASSDTTGDRGEAFF | TGTGCCAGCAGTGACACGACTGGGGACAGGGGTGAAGCTTTCTTT
once | TRBD2 | TRBJ2-1 | TRBV7-8 | CASGRLAGGSDEQFF | TGTGCCAGCGGCCGACTAGCGGGGGGGTCCGATGAGCAGTTCTTC
. | . | TRBJ2-7 | TRBV5-1 | CASSLAQGTAYEQYF | TGCGCCAGCAGCTTGGCGCAGGGGACCGCGTACGAGCAGTACTTC
. | TRBD1 | TRBJ2-7 | TRBV7-8 | CASSVQGVRYEQYF | TGTGCCAGCAGCGTGCAGGGGGTACGCTACGAGCAGTACTTC
few | TRBD2 | TRBJ2-1 | TRBV6-1 | CASSGTGASGSYNEQFF | TGTGCCAGCAGTGGTACCGGGGCTAGCGGTTCCTACAATGAGCAGTTCTTC
once | . | TRBJ2-7 | TRBV28 | CASSRAGVYEQYF | TGTGCCAGCAGCCGCGCAGGGGTCTACGAGCAGTACTTC
. | TRBD1 | TRBJ1-5 | TRBV30 | CAWSLGQGAHSNQPQHF | TGTGCCTGGAGTTTAGGACAGGGGGCTCATAGCAATCAGCCCCAGCATTTT
. | TRBD1 | TRBJ1-6 | TRBV5-1 | CASSSRQGVNSPLHF | TGCGCCAGCAGCTCTAGACAGGGAGTTAATTCACCCCTCCACTTT
. | . | TRBJ2-5 | TRBV5-1 | CASSPPGTQETQYF | TGCGCCAGCAGCCCCCCCGGGACACAAGAGACCCAGTACTTC
few | TRBD1 | TRBJ1-3 | TRBV9 | CASSEWDRGTAVYF | TGTGCCAGCAGCGAGTGGGACAGGGGAACGGCCGTATATTTT
. | . | TRBJ1-1 | TRBV28 | CASSLGGKAFF | TGTGCCAGCAGTTTGGGGGGTAAAGCTTTCTTT
. | . | TRBJ1-1 | TRBV6-5 | CASNRPTGRNTEAFF | TGTGCCAGCAACCGACCGACAGGCAGGAACACTGAAGCTTTCTTT
. | . | TRBJ1-1 | TRBV27 | CASIPTGLNTEAFF | TGTGCCAGCATTCCCACAGGATTGAACACTGAAGCTTTCTTT
few | TRBD1 | TRBJ1-2 | TRBV4-1 | CASSHLTGGENYGYTF | TGCGCCAGCAGCCACCTGACAGGGGGAGAAAACTATGGCTACACCTTC
. | . | TRBJ1-1 | TRBV5-6 | CASSLVRESQINTEAFF | TGTGCCAGCAGCTTGGTACGGGAATCCCAAATTAACACTGAAGCTTTCTTT
. | TRBD1 | TRBJ2-7 | TRBV2 | CASSEAKGQSYEQYF | TGTGCCAGCAGTGAAGCAAAGGGACAGAGCTACGAGCAGTACTTC
. | TRBD1 | TRBJ1-1 | TRBV5-4 | CASRMTGFDTEAFF | TGTGCCAGCAGGATGACAGGGTTCGACACTGAAGCTTTCTTT
. | TRBD1 | TRBJ1-2 | TRBV5-1 | CASSPWGRDSGYTF | TGCGCCAGCAGCCCTTGGGGCAGGGACAGTGGCTACACCTTC
. | TRBD1 | TRBJ1-1 | TRBV27 | CASSLFRTGDLNTEAFF | TGTGCCAGCAGTTTATTCCGGACAGGGGACTTGAACACTGAAGCTTTCTTT
. | . | TRBJ2-7 | TRBV7-9 | CASSWGTLYYEQYF | TGTGCCAGCAGCTGGGGGACACTTTACTACGAGCAGTACTTC
. | . | TRBJ2-7 | TRBV7-9 | CASSPQVGGYSYEQYF | TGTGCCAGCAGCCCCCAGGTTGGGGGCTACTCCTACGAGCAGTACTTC
once | . | TRBJ1-1 | TRBV5-1 | CASSGGRNTEAFF | TGCGCCAGCAGTGGGGGGAGAAACACTGAAGCTTTCTTT
. | . | TRBJ2-2 | TRBV27 | CASSSTRRRENTGELFF | TGTGCCAGCAGTTCAACCCGCCGGCGGGAGAACACCGGGGAGCTGTTTTTT
few | TRBD2 | TRBJ2-3 | TRBV2 | CASSIGRGRSKDTQYF | TGTGCCAGCAGTATTGGGCGCGGGAGATCGAAAGATACGCAGTATTTT
. | . | TRBJ2-1 | TRBV7-9 | CASSLDGMNEQFF | TGTGCCAGCAGCTTGGACGGGATGAATGAGCAGTTCTTC
once | . | TRBJ1-5 | TRBV28 | CASSFSGGIGNQPQHF | TGTGCCAGCAGTTTTAGTGGGGGGATAGGGAATCAGCCCCAGCATTTT
few | TRBD2 | TRBJ2-7 | TRBV4-2 | CASSQEISLAGVNEQYF | TGTGCCAGCAGCCAAGAGATCTCCCTAGCGGGAGTTAACGAGCAGTACTTC
once | . | TRBJ1-1 | TRBV19 | CASSISRGGAAAFF | TGTGCCAGTAGTATCTCTAGAGGGGGAGCGGCAGCTTTCTTT
once | TRBD2 | TRBJ2-7 | TRBV7-2 | CASSLIAGMSYEQYF | TGTGCCAGCAGCTTAATAGCGGGAATGAGCTACGAGCAGTACTTC
. | TRBD2 | TRBJ2-3 | TRBV4-1 | CASSQDSPMVAGSTDTQYF | TGCGCCAGCAGCCAAGACTCCCCCATGGTAGCGGGATCGACAGATACGCAGTATTTT
. | TRBD1 | TRBJ1-1 | TRBV11-3 | CASLNRGTNTEAFF | TGTGCCAGCCTAAACAGGGGAACGAACACTGAAGCTTTCTTT
. | . | TRBJ2-1 | TRBV7-3 | CASSRTLTSNEQFF | TGTGCCAGCAGCCGCACTCTCACTAGTAATGAGCAGTTCTTC
. | . | TRBJ1-1 | TRBV30 | CAWIGAWGPGGTEAFF | TGTGCCTGGATCGGGGCCTGGGGGCCGGGGGGTACTGAAGCTTTCTTT
. | . | TRBJ1-1 | TRBV5-6 | CASSTHLDTEGAEAFF | TGTGCCAGCAGCACCCACTTGGACACCGAAGGGGCTGAAGCTTTCTTT
once | . | TRBJ2-7 | TRBV10-3 | CAISGLDYEQYF | TGTGCCATCAGTGGGTTAGACTACGAGCAGTACTTC
. | TRBD1 | TRBJ2-1 | TRBV19 | CASSVGQGREQFF | TGTGCCAGTAGTGTGGGACAGGGCAGAGAGCAGTTCTTC
. | TRBD1 | TRBJ2-2 | TRBV5-1 | CASRERQGHTGELFF | TGCGCCAGCAGGGAAAGACAGGGGCACACCGGGGAGCTGTTTTTT
. | TRBD1 | TRBJ1-1 | TRBV28 | CASTAGGLNTEAFF | TGTGCCAGCACCGCAGGGGGATTGAACACTGAAGCTTTCTTT
few | . | TRBJ1-1 | TRBV29-1 | CSVETLTEAFF | TGCAGCGTTGAAACTTTGACAGAAGCTTTCTTT
. | . | TRBJ1-1 | TRBV9 | CASSVGRNTEAFF | TGTGCCAGCAGCGTAGGGAGGAACACTGAAGCTTTCTTT
. | . | TRBJ1-5 | TRBV2 | CASSGTIGNQPQHF | TGTGCCAGCAGTGGGACAATCGGCAATCAGCCCCAGCATTTT
. | . | TRBJ1-5 | TRBV6-1 | CASSALTGYSNQPQHF | TGTGCCAGCAGTGCCCTAACAGGTTATAGCAATCAGCCCCAGCATTTT
once | . | TRBJ2-2 | TRBV28 | CASSLRSLGPGELFF | TGTGCCAGCAGTTTACGGTCACTGGGCCCCGGGGAGCTGTTTTTT
. | . | TRBJ2-7 | TRBV5-4 | CASSLGTGYEQYF | TGTGCCAGCAGCTTGGGGACGGGGTACGAGCAGTACTTC
. | . | TRBJ2-7 | TRBV11-2 | CASSLVQGAHEQYF | TGTGCCAGCAGCTTAGTACAGGGTGCCCACGAGCAGTACTTC
once | . | TRBJ2-5 | TRBV9 | CASSPGLQETQYF | TGTGCCAGCAGCCCGGGACTTCAAGAGACCCAGTACTTC
few | TRBD1 | TRBJ1-2 | TRBV19 | CASSPTGANYGYTF | TGTGCCAGTAGTCCTACAGGGGCGAACTATGGCTACACCTTC
. | TRBD1 | TRBJ2-5 | TRBV30 | CAWRSGQGTLETQYF | TGTGCCTGGAGATCGGGACAGGGGACTTTGGAGACCCAGTACTTC
. | TRBD1 | TRBJ2-1 | TRBV29-1 | CSADRATEQFF | TGCAGCGCAGACAGGGCGACGGAGCAGTTCTTC
. | . | TRBJ2-7 | TRBV30 | CAWREYRDFESYEQYF | TGTGCCTGGAGGGAGTACCGGGACTTCGAATCCTACGAGCAGTACTTC
. | . | TRBJ1-1 | TRBV28 | CASIGVPTEAFF | TGTGCCAGCATCGGGGTCCCCACTGAAGCTTTCTTT